These 9 T cell receptor beta chains came from one sample sequenced in a study of low-dose radiotherapy and immunotherapy resistance in tumors. The time point denotes: after trial treatment. This sample's treatment: LDRT plus nivolumab, ipilimumab, low-dose cyclophosphamide and aspirin (RACIN trial). TRAV and TRBV primers primed cDNA for both TCRalpha and TCRbeta. TCRs underwent around 20 PCR cycles of amplification with a constant-region primer and V-primer adapter. Each CDR3 protein is one row after TCRdb ran MiXCR on the reads. The sample records 65,000 to 95,000 distinct CDR3 sequences, around a sixth being singletons. The material sequenced was PBMCs, taken after low-dose radiotherapy plus immunotherapy. These receptors were collected from a male donor with prostate cancer.

This clonotype was observed many times. The chain couples TRBV29-1 to TRBJ2-6; D is undetermined. Trimming removed 8 bases at V and 0 bases at J, with 8 bases between. The germline V gene encodes CDR1 SQVTM and CDR2 ANQGSEA. CDR3 length equals 13 residues. Here the CDR3 reads CSILPSGANVLTF. The CDR3 region has the DNA TGCAGCATCCTCCCCTCTGGGGCCAACGTCCTGACTTTC. Combining the CDR3 with reference TRBV29-1 and TRBJ2-6 gives the whole variable domain SAVISQKPSRDICQRGTSLTIQCQVDSQVTMMFWYRQQPGQSLTLIATANQGSEATYESGFVIDKFPISRPNLTFSTLTVSNMSPEDSSIYLCSILPSGANVLTFGAGSRLTVL.

This clonotype appeared many times. This sequence joins TRBV10-3 and TRBJ1-1; no clear D. CDR3 length: 12 residues. Trimming removed 9 bases from V and 2 bases from J, with 10 bases in between. Germline lookup yields CDR1 ENHRY and CDR2 SYGVKD. CDR3 sequence reads: CAIRTENTEAFF. The CDR3 DNA follows: TGTGCCATTAGGACTGAAAACACTGAAGCTTTCTTT.

This clonotype has ten or more counts. This sequence joins TRBV4-1 and TRBJ2-7; 12 bases are shared with TRBD2. This CDR3 comprises 15 residues. V was pared by 1 base and J by 3 bases, with 1 base of the junction left unmatched. Looked up from germline, CDR1 is MGHRA and CDR2 is YSYEKL. DNA of the CDR3: TGCGCCAGCAGCCAAGGGGGACTAGCGGGCTACGAGCAGTACTTC. It codes for CASSQGGLAGYEQYF.

This clonotype has at least ten counts. V and J are TRBV6-5 and TRBJ2-1, with 8 bases fitting TRBD2. CDR3 length: 17 amino acids. V trimming: 0 bases; J trimming: 2 bases; junction bases outside the gene matches: 6. Germline CDR1 MNHEY, CDR2 SVGAGI. The CDR3 sequence: CASSYSPAGGAYNEQFF. CDR3 coding DNA: TGTGCCAGCAGTTACTCCCCCGCGGGGGGCGCCTACAATGAGCAGTTCTTC.

This clonotype was seen ten or more times. J is TRBJ2-1 and V is TRBV7-2; 10 bases fit TRBD1. The CDR3 totals 15 residues. V was clipped by 5 bases and J by 4 bases; unmatched bases: 5. Germline lookup yields CDR1 SGHTA and CDR2 FQGNSA. DNA for the CDR3: TGTGCCAGCAGCCCGACAGGGGGCGGATACAATGAGCAGTTCTTC. Its protein product is CASSPTGGGYNEQFF.

The sample holds many counts of this clonotype. The V call is TRBV5-1, the J call TRBJ2-7; 11 bases match TRBD2. The germline CDR1 and CDR2 sequences are SGHRS and YFSETQ. J was trimmed by 6 bases and V by 2 bases; bases with no gene match: 7. This CDR3 is built from 15 residues. The CDR3 is CASSFTTSGSAEQYF. In DNA form, the CDR3 reads TGCGCCAGCAGCTTCACAACTAGCGGGAGTGCCGAGCAGTACTTC. The entire variable domain, with the rest obtained from reference TRBV5-1 and TRBJ2-7, is as follows: KAGVTQTPRYLIKTRGQQVTLSCSPISGHRSVSWYQQTPGQGLQFLFEYFSETQRNKGNFPGRFSGRQFSNSRSEMNVSTLELGDSALYLCASSFTTSGSAEQYFGPGTRLTVT.

There are many counts of this clonotype. The rearrangement joins TRBV6-5 to TRBJ2-7; 8 bases align to TRBD2. Per germline, CDR1 MNHEY and CDR2 SVGAGI. The CDR3 sequence is 15 residues long. V trimming: 5 bases; J trimming: 0 bases; junction bases outside the gene matches: 6. CDR3 sequence reads: CASSISGKTSYEQYF. CDR3 bases: TGTGCCAGCAGTATTAGCGGGAAAACCTCCTACGAGCAGTACTTC.

This clonotype was observed at least ten times. The chain combines TRBV19 with TRBJ2-3; 11 bases map to TRBD2. V trimming: 4 bases; J trimming: 0 bases; junction bases outside the gene matches: 3. Germline CDR1 and CDR2: LNHDA and SQIVND (reference sequence). This CDR3 is 16 amino acids long. CDR3 region: CASSSSGRGSTDTQYF. CDR3 nucleotides: TGTGCCAGTAGTAGTAGCGGGAGGGGAAGCACAGATACGCAGTATTTT.

This clonotype was observed at least ten times. The chain uses TRBV28 and TRBJ2-7, with D possibly TRBD1 on 5 matching bases. V was cut by 2 bases and J by 1 base, with 9 bases left in between. This CDR3 comprises 14 residues. Germline V gene data show CDR1 as MDHEN and CDR2 as SYDVKM. The CDR3 DNA reads TGTGCCAGCAGTTTAGGTCAGGGATCCTACGAGCAGTACTTC. It translates to CASSLGQGSYEQYF.